The sequence of this T cell receptor (beta chain) was determined in a study of T-cell memory formation after mild COVID-19. Study-level information: TCR clusters mostly belonged to single donors. The study, taken as a whole, reports: CD4+ contracting clones lay mainly in CM and EM, CD8+ ones in EMRA.

After 5'RACE with constant-segment primers, TCR alpha and TCR beta cDNA libraries carrying sample barcodes and UMIs were obtained. TCRdb reanalysed the 5' RACE reads using MiXCR and keeps one entry per CDR3 protein. The table includes around 310,000 distinct CDR3 sequences, 20% to 25% detected once. As regards this clonotype: Its antigen remains unknown.

The V end lost 6 bases, the J end lost 2 bases, and 11 bases lay between the germline ends. This CDR3 has 14 amino acids. Germline CDR1 reads DFQATT; CDR2 reads SNEGSKA (reference sequence). The receptor comes from a man younger than 35 who had mild COVID-19 (a few samples of this study predate the infection). Cell type and time point are not known. The sample was PBMCs or a T cell subset sorted from them (not recorded which). V is TRBV20-1 and J is TRBJ2-6; maybe TRBD1 (6 bases). CDR3 sequence (DNA): TGCAGTGCAATGCAGGGGACTGGGGCCAACGTCCTGACTTTC. It is translated as CSAMQGTGANVLTF.